A selection of T cell receptor beta chains follows, all from one sample in a study of CD8 T cells in Susac syndrome. TCRdb reprocessed the immunoSEQ multiplex PCR reads via MiXCR and lists one record per CDR3 protein. The profile shows 150,000 to 200,000 distinct CDR3 sequences, about 90% of them singletons. The sequencing input was CD4+ T cells from PBMCs. These receptors were obtained from a human donor in good health. Each CDR3 is given with its conserved first and last residue. The D gene is left open where the match is weak. Expanded clones are given a class, and other clones once, few, many or no size at all.

size	D	V	J	CDR3	DNA
.	.	TRBV28	TRBJ1-3	CASRDDLSGNTIYF	TGTGCCAGCAGGGACGACCTCTCTGGAAACACCATATATTTT
.	TRBD1	TRBV27	TRBJ1-1	CASSKGTGETEAFF	TGTGCCAGCAGCAAAGGGACAGGCGAGACTGAAGCTTTCTTT
.	TRBD2	TRBV7-2	TRBJ2-1	CASSSLAGTAYNEQFF	TGTGCCAGCAGCTCCTTAGCGGGTACTGCCTACAATGAGCAGTTCTTC
.	.	TRBV21-1	TRBJ1-3	CASEMRGKAIYF	TGTGCCAGCGAGATGCGAGGGAAGGCCATATATTTT
.	.	TRBV30	TRBJ1-1	CAGGRVEITEAFF	TGTGCCGGTGGGCGTGTGGAAATCACTGAAGCTTTCTTT
.	.	TRBV7-9	TRBJ2-3	CASSLVLGLFTDTQYF	TGTGCCAGCAGCTTAGTCTTGGGTCTGTTCACAGATACGCAGTATTTT
.	.	TRBV20-1	TRBJ2-7	CSARPASGSSYEQYF	TGCAGTGCTAGGCCTGCCAGCGGCTCCTCCTACGAGCAGTACTTC
.	.	TRBV20-1	TRBJ2-1	CSVGPAGYNEQFF	TGCAGTGTTGGCCCCGCTGGATACAATGAGCAGTTCTTC
.	TRBD1	TRBV28	TRBJ1-5	CASRRTGDVAQHF	TGTGCCAGCAGACGGACAGGGGATGTAGCCCAGCATTTT
.	.	TRBV6-5	TRBJ1-1	CASSRLATNTEAFF	TGTGCCAGCAGCCGACTTGCTACGAACACTGAAGCTTTCTTT
.	.	TRBV4-3	TRBJ1-4	CASSFRDGTNEKLFF	TGCGCCAGCAGCTTCCGCGATGGAACTAATGAAAAACTGTTTTTT
.	.	TRBV3-1	TRBJ2-1	CASSPAGTSPDEQFF	TGTGCCAGCAGCCCGGCCGGGACCTCACCAGATGAGCAGTTCTTC
.	TRBD1	TRBV3-1	TRBJ1-1	CASSQDGQGVGAFF	TGTGCCAGCAGCCAGGATGGACAGGGGGTTGGCGCTTTCTTT
.	.	TRBV7-9	TRBJ2-1	CASSLLGAYNEQFF	TGTGCCAGCAGCCTCCTAGGCGCCTACAATGAGCAGTTCTTC
.	TRBD1	TRBV9	TRBJ1-2	CASSVGGEGFGTDPYGYTF	TGTGCCAGCAGCGTAGGGGGCGAAGGCTTTGGGACAGACCCCTATGGCTACACCTTC
.	.	TRBV28	TRBJ2-3	CASSFLIPTNTQYF	TGTGCCAGCAGTTTCCTCATCCCGACAAATACGCAGTATTTT
.	.	TRBV6-6	TRBJ2-7	CASRGEPGLAYEQYF	TGTGCCAGCAGGGGAGAACCGGGACTCGCCTACGAGCAGTACTTC
.	.	TRBV3-1	TRBJ2-4	CASSQQTGSSNIQYF	TGTGCCAGCAGCCAGCAAACAGGGTCCTCAAACATTCAGTACTTC
.	.	TRBV6-6	TRBJ1-1	CASRRTGANMNTEAFF	TGTGCCAGCAGACGGACCGGGGCTAACATGAACACTGAAGCTTTCTTT
.	TRBD2	TRBV6-2/TRBV6-3	TRBJ2-7	CASSPPGLAASKQYF	TGTGCCAGCAGCCCACCGGGACTAGCGGCCTCGAAGCAGTACTTC
.	.	TRBV5-1	TRBJ2-5	CATRRDGGGETQYF	TGCGCCACCAGAAGGGACGGGGGAGGAGAGACCCAGTACTTC
.	TRBD2	TRBV5-6	TRBJ2-1	CASSTFGLAGVGAEDEQFF	TGTGCCAGCAGCACCTTTGGACTAGCGGGAGTAGGTGCAGAGGATGAGCAGTTCTTC
.	.	TRBV27	TRBJ2-2	CASRPGIVNTGELFF	TGTGCCAGCAGACCAGGGATCGTGAACACCGGGGAGCTGTTTTTT
.	.	TRBV5-1	TRBJ2-1	CASSARVGEQFF	TGCGCCAGCAGCGCGAGGGTGGGCGAGCAGTTCTTC
once	.	TRBV5-4	TRBJ2-1	CASSLGAAKAYNEQFF	TGTGCCAGCAGCTTGGGGGCAGCTAAGGCCTACAATGAGCAGTTCTTC
.	.	TRBV29-1	TRBJ2-7	CSVDGAGEQYF	TGCAGCGTTGATGGGGCGGGCGAGCAGTACTTC
.	.	TRBV14	TRBJ2-5	CASSPRVGGQETQYF	TGTGCCAGCAGCCCGAGAGTCGGGGGCCAAGAGACCCAGTACTTC
.	.	TRBV19	TRBJ2-5	CASAPTAAKTQYF	TGTGCCAGTGCCCCGACCGCAGCGAAGACCCAGTACTTC
.	TRBD1	TRBV7-9	TRBJ2-7	CASADRDTYEQYF	TGTGCCAGCGCCGACAGGGACACCTACGAGCAGTACTTC
.	.	TRBV9	TRBJ2-7	CASSASLQRSGEQYF	TGTGCCAGCAGCGCTTCTCTACAGAGGTCCGGCGAGCAGTACTTC
.	.	TRBV5-1	TRBJ2-6	CASSHQAGDSGANVLTF	TGCGCCAGCAGCCACCAGGCAGGGGACTCTGGGGCCAACGTCCTGACTTTC
.	TRBD1	TRBV5-1	TRBJ2-5	CASRLGQQETQYF	TGCGCCAGTAGGTTGGGACAGCAAGAGACCCAGTACTTC
.	.	TRBV18	TRBJ2-2	CASSPSLESGELFF	TGTGCCAGCTCACCTTCACTAGAATCCGGGGAGCTGTTTTTT
.	TRBD1	TRBV5-1	TRBJ2-5	CATRQGPYQETQYF	TGCGCCACAAGACAGGGGCCTTACCAAGAGACCCAGTACTTC
once	TRBD1	TRBV5-1	TRBJ2-3	CASSLVGTGPTDTQYF	TGCGCCAGCAGCCTGGTAGGGACAGGGCCCACAGATACGCAGTATTTT
.	.	TRBV3-1	TRBJ1-1	CASGFSGTLAFF	TGTGCCAGCGGGTTTTCAGGGACGCTAGCTTTCTTT
.	TRBD1	TRBV5-4	TRBJ1-2	CASSLEGAGYGYTF	TGTGCCAGCAGCTTGGAGGGGGCGGGCTATGGCTACACCTTC
.	TRBD1	TRBV7-8	TRBJ2-1	CASSLTGDRSYNEQFF	TGTGCCAGCAGCTTGACAGGGGACCGTTCCTACAATGAGCAGTTCTTC
.	.	TRBV6-5	TRBJ2-1	CASSWTGGLGQFF	TGTGCCAGCAGTTGGACCGGGGGCCTTGGGCAGTTCTTC
.	.	TRBV20-1	TRBJ1-2	CSARDGNYGYTF	TGCAGTGCAAGAGACGGGAACTATGGCTACACCTTC
.	.	TRBV2	TRBJ2-7	CASSGQGPSYEQYF	TGTGCCAGCAGTGGGCAGGGACCATCCTACGAGCAGTACTTC
.	TRBD1	TRBV20-1	TRBJ2-2	CSARDGGQGKTGELFF	TGCAGTGCTAGAGATGGGGGACAGGGGAAGACCGGGGAGCTGTTTTTT
.	.	TRBV2	TRBJ1-1	CASKFSLTEAFF	TGTGCCAGCAAATTTAGCTTAACTGAAGCTTTCTTT
.	.	TRBV9	TRBJ2-3	CASSVGVGPDTQYF	TGTGCCAGCAGCGTAGGCGTTGGGCCAGATACGCAGTATTTT
.	TRBD1	TRBV12-3/TRBV12-4	TRBJ2-7	CASRTSTGSDEQYF	TGTGCCAGCAGAACCTCGACAGGGTCCGACGAGCAGTACTTC
.	.	TRBV28	TRBJ1-5	CASSRRGLYSNQPQHF	TGTGCCAGCAGCCGGCGGGGGCTGTATAGCAATCAGCCCCAGCATTTT
.	TRBD2	TRBV28	TRBJ2-2	CASSFGLASTGELFF	TGTGCCAGCAGTTTTGGACTAGCGTCGACCGGGGAGCTGTTTTTT
.	.	TRBV9	TRBJ2-1	CASSVAGYYNEQFF	TGTGCCAGCAGCGTAGCCGGCTACTACAATGAGCAGTTCTTC
once	.	TRBV7-2	TRBJ2-5	CASSPPPVWGKTQYF	TGTGCCAGCAGCCCACCCCCCGTCTGGGGGAAGACCCAGTACTTC
.	TRBD2	TRBV28	TRBJ2-4	CASSLGGEGDIQYF	TGTGCCAGCAGTTTGGGGGGGGAGGGAGACATTCAGTACTTC
once	.	TRBV7-6	TRBJ2-7	CASSLANPGRLYEQYF	TGTGCCAGCAGCTTAGCGAACCCGGGGCGACTCTACGAGCAGTACTTC
.	TRBD1	TRBV5-6	TRBJ1-3	CASSRRTGGPGNTIYF	TGTGCCAGCAGCCGCAGGACAGGGGGTCCTGGAAACACCATATATTTT